The source of this T cell receptor beta chain is a study of blood T cell repertoires in COVID-19 (TCRdb year 2020). Regarding the research as a whole: Collaborator samples came from the United States, Italy and Spain and covered acute and convalescent phases of COVID-19. The samples were drawn from two sources: the first 160 participants of the ongoing ImmuneRACE study, and about 1,300 subjects contributed by 6 global collaborators. Where available, HLA class I and class II types were taken from metadata supplied by the sample provider and were not determined by assay-based typing. The prospective study material was composed of cDNA or gDNA derived from T cells, B-cell-depleted T cells, or PBMCs. The sample metadata nearly always contained a de-identified subject ID, COVID-19 status, age in years and sex. The repertoires were made available in a free public database intended to serve as a resource for research on the immune response to SARS-CoV-2. Subjects who had been exposed to COVID-19, were actively infected with it, or had recovered from it provided the deeply sampled blood TCRbeta repertoires that made up the dataset. What the study reported, not specific to this receptor: The amount of clinical and demographic metadata varied by source and participant and was provided uncurated.

TCRbeta CDR3 regions were amplified from genomic DNA using the immunoSEQ Assay, a bias-controlled multiplex PCR. Regarding the original processing steps: Nucleated cell counts per sample were estimated from amplification of reference gene primers within the assay. Sequence reads were collapsed and filtered to measure the absolute abundance of every unique TCRbeta CDR3 rearrangement. For each sample, productive Simpson clonality was calculated as the square root of Simpson's diversity index over productive rearrangements. This is the immuneACCESS table as TCRdb keeps it, with only in-frame sequences that have V and J called. A part of the clones is gone; compared with another copy, unresolved V genes explain less than half, and the rest is unexplained. V and J calls plus clone size are reproduced from that table; the DNA served to infer D and trimming. The sample table holds about 250,000 clones, of which around 90% were seen once. The ten top clones hold 0.65% to 0.95% of the sample.

From the germline V gene, CDR1 is SQVTM and CDR2 is ANQGSEA. Including cysteine and phenylalanine, the CDR3 has 11 amino acids. Only the CDR3 part of the read is kept: 33 bases, read in frame from the first base. V loses 2 bases of germline sequence and J loses 7 bases, and the interval between the two ends is 8 bases. The collaborating institutions used their own protocols to collect whole blood in K2EDTA tubes. Collaborator samples were shipped for TCRbeta analysis as frozen whole blood, isolated PBMCs, or DNA extracted from either sample type. Note on this clone: Its antigen is currently not known. No base quality information exists; no much larger clone differs at one position.

The sample consisted of peripheral blood. The origin of this receptor is a young woman with acute or convalescent COVID-19. The chain is encoded by TRBV29-1 joined to TRBJ1-1; 5 matching bases give a weak D call of TRBD1. CDR3 loop: CSVEQGVEAFF. In nucleotide form, the sequence is TGCAGCGTTGAACAGGGCGTTGAAGCTTTCTTT.